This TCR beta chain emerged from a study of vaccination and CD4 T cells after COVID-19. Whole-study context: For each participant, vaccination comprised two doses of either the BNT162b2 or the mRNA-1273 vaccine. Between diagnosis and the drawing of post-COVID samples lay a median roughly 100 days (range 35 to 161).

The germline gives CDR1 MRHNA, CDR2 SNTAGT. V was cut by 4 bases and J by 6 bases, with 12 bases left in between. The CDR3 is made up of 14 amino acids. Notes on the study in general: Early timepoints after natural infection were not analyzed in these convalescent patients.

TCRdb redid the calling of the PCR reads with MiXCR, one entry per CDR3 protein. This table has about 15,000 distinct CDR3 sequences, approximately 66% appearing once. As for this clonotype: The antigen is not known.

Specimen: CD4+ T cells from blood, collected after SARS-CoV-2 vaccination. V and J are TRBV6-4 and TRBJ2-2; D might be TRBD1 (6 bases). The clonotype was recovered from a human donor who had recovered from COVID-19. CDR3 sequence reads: CASSVEAGAGELFF. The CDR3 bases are TGTGCCAGCAGTGTTGAGGCAGGGGCCGGGGAGCTGTTTTTT.